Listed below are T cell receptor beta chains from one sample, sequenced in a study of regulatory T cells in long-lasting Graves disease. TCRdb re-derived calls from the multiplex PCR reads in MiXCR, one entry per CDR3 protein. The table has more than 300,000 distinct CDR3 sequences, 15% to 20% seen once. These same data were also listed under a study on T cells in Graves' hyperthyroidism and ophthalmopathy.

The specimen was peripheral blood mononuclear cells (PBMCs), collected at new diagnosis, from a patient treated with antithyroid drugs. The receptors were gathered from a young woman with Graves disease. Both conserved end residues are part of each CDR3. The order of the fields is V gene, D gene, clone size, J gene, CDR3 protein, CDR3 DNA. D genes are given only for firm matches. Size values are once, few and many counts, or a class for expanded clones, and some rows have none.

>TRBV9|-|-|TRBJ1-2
CASSTTPGDYGYTF
TGTGCCAGCAGCACTACACCAGGGGACTATGGCTACACCTTC
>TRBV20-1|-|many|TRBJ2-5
CSARHQETQYF
TGCAGTGCTAGACACCAAGAGACCCAGTACTTC
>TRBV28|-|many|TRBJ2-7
CASSPRAGPLEQYF
TGTGCCAGCAGTCCTCGGGCGGGGCCCCTCGAGCAGTACTTC
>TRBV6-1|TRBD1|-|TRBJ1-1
CASSVNEGANTEAFF
TGTGCCAGCAGTGTTAACGAGGGGGCGAACACTGAAGCTTTCTTT
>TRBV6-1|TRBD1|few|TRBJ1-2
CASRPGGYYGYTF
TGTGCCAGCAGACCAGGGGGCTACTATGGCTACACCTTC
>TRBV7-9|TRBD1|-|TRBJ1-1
CASSLASSPTGDNTEAFF
TGTGCCAGCAGCTTAGCATCTTCCCCGACAGGGGATAACACTGAAGCTTTCTTT
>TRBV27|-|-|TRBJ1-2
CASSLGQTNHGYTF
TGTGCCAGTTCCCTGGGGCAGACCAACCATGGCTACACCTTC
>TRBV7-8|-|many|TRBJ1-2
CASSLFRNNYGYTF
TGTGCCAGCAGCTTATTCCGAAATAACTATGGCTACACCTTC
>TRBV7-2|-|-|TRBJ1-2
CASSLEYYAGYTF
TGTGCCAGCAGCTTAGAATATTACGCCGGGTACACCTTC
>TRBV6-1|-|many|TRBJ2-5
CASSVQGKSGTQYF
TGTGCCAGCAGCGTCCAGGGAAAAAGTGGGACCCAGTACTTC
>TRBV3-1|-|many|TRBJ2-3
CASSQDYVGRTDTQYF
TGTGCCAGCAGCCAAGATTACGTTGGGCGCACAGATACGCAGTATTTT
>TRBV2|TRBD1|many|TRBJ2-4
CASSAGTGDNIQYF
TGTGCCAGCAGCGCAGGGACAGGGGATAACATTCAGTACTTC
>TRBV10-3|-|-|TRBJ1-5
CAISESTGAQPQHF
TGTGCCATCAGTGAGTCGACGGGGGCTCAGCCCCAGCATTTT
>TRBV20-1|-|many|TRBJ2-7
CSASPILYEQYF
TGCAGTGCTAGCCCCATCCTATACGAGCAGTACTTC
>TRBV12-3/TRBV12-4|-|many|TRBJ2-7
CASSFSGPGEQYF
TGTGCCAGCAGTTTTTCAGGGCCTGGCGAGCAGTACTTC
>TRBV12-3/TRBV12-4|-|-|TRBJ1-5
CASSVVWEGSRRHSNQPQHF
TGTGCCAGCAGTGTGGTGTGGGAGGGAAGCCGTCGGCATAGCAATCAGCCCCAGCATTTT
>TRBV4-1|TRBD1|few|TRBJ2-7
CASSQRDRVGEQYF
TGCGCCAGCAGCCAGAGGGACAGGGTGGGCGAGCAGTACTTC
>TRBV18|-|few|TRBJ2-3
CASSPGGVGASDTQYF
TGTGCCAGCTCACCAGGAGGGGTAGGGGCAAGCGATACGCAGTATTTT
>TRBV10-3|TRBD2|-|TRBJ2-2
CAISDQGLAGTGELFF
TGTGCCATCAGTGACCAAGGCCTAGCGGGAACCGGGGAGCTGTTTTTT
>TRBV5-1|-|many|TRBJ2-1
CASSPPGGSYNEQFF
TGCGCCAGCAGCCCGCCTGGGGGCTCCTACAATGAGCAGTTCTTC
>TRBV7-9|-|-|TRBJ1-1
CASSFYMRGGTEAFF
TGTGCCAGCAGCTTTTACATGAGGGGTGGCACTGAAGCTTTCTTT
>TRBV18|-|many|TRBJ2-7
CASRSGGVAYEQYF
TGTGCCAGCCGATCCGGGGGAGTGGCCTACGAGCAGTACTTC
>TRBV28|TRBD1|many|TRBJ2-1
CASSILQGAGYNEQFF
TGTGCCAGCAGTATCCTACAGGGGGCAGGGTACAATGAGCAGTTCTTC
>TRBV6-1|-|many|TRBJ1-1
CATTPSQNTEAFF
TGTGCCACCACCCCATCCCAGAACACTGAAGCTTTCTTT
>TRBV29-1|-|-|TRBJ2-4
CSVADSLKNIQYF
TGCAGCGTCGCTGACAGCCTCAAAAACATTCAGTACTTC
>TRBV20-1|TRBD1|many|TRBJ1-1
CSADRVDTEAFF
TGCAGTGCTGACAGGGTAGACACTGAAGCTTTCTTT
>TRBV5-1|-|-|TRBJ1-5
CASSFGPGGMLSNQPQHF
TGCGCCAGCAGCTTCGGACCGGGGGGGATGTTGAGCAATCAGCCCCAGCATTTT
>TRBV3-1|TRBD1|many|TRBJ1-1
CASSPGGGGKYAEAFF
TGTGCCAGCAGCCCTGGGGGAGGGGGCAAGTATGCTGAAGCTTTCTTT
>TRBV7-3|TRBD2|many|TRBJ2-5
CASSGTSSETQYF
TGTGCCAGCAGCGGGACTAGTTCAGAGACCCAGTACTTC
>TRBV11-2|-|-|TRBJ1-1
CASELGEYTEAFF
TGTGCCAGTGAACTAGGGGAGTACACTGAAGCTTTCTTT
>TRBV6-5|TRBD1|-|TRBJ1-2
CASSSGQALYGYTF
TGTGCCAGCAGTTCCGGACAGGCCCTCTATGGCTACACCTTC
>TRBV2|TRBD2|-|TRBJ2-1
CASNPGTSYEQFF
TGTGCCAGCAATCCCGGGACTAGCTATGAGCAGTTCTTC
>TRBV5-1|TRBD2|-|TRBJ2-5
CASSSTGGDQETQYF
TGCGCCAGCAGCTCCACCGGGGGGGACCAAGAGACCCAGTACTTC
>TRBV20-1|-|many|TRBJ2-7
CSARGTGGPEGLYEQYF
TGCAGTGCTAGAGGAACAGGAGGCCCTGAGGGTCTCTACGAGCAGTACTTC
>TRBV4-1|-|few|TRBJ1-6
CASSSWGNNSPLHF
TGCGCCAGCAGTTCTTGGGGTAATAATTCACCCCTCCACTTT
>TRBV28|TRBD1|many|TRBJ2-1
CASSPTGRNEQFF
TGTGCCAGCAGCCCGACAGGGCGGAATGAGCAGTTCTTC
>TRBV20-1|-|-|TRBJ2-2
CSARGLGDTGELFF
TGCAGTGCTAGAGGGCTAGGAGACACCGGGGAGCTGTTTTTT
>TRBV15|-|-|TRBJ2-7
CATSIGSGRQPRGEQYF
TGTGCCACCAGCATCGGTTCCGGCCGACAGCCACGGGGCGAGCAGTACTTC
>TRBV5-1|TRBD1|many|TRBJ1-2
CASSMGDRGYGYTF
TGCGCCAGCAGCATGGGGGACAGGGGGTATGGCTACACCTTC
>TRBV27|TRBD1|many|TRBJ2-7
CASSPRGQGYEQYF
TGTGCCAGCAGCCCCCGGGGACAGGGATACGAGCAGTACTTC
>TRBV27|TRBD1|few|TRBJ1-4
CASSSDREGEKLFF
TGTGCCAGCAGTTCGGACAGGGAGGGGGAAAAACTGTTTTTT
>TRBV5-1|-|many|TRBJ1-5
CASSLRGESNQPQHF
TGCGCCAGCAGCTTGCGAGGGGAGAGCAATCAGCCCCAGCATTTT
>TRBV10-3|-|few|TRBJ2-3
CAIRPGAPDTQYF
TGTGCCATCAGACCGGGCGCGCCAGATACGCAGTATTTT
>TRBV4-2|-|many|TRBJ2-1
CASSHPGTPSGEQFF
TGTGCCAGCAGCCATCCCGGGACTCCCTCGGGCGAGCAGTTCTTC
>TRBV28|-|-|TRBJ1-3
CASSPPSRTVSGNTIYF
TGTGCCAGCAGTCCGCCCTCCCGGACAGTTTCTGGAAACACCATATATTTT
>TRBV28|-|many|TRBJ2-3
CASSSLGERGDTQYF
TGTGCCAGCAGTTCCTTAGGGGAGAGGGGAGATACGCAGTATTTT
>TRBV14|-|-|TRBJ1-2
CASSHTARTGNYGYTF
TGTGCCAGCAGCCACACAGCCCGAACGGGGAACTATGGCTACACCTTC
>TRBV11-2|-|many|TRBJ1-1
CASSRKTHTEAFF
TGTGCCAGCAGCCGGAAAACTCACACTGAAGCTTTCTTT
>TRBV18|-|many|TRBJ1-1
CASSPGNVEAFF
TGTGCCAGCTCACCGGGGAACGTTGAAGCTTTCTTT
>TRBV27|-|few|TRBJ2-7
CASSSPGRTQDEQYF
TGTGCCAGCAGCAGCCCGGGGAGGACCCAAGACGAGCAGTACTTC
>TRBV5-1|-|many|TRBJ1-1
CASSLRWTGMNTEAFF
TGCGCCAGCAGCTTGCGCTGGACGGGGATGAACACTGAAGCTTTCTTT
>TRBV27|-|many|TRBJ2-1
CASSSFHRARGDEQFF
TGTGCCAGCAGTTCCTTCCACAGGGCCCGAGGGGATGAGCAGTTCTTC
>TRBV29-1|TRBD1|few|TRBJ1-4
CSVSGTGRPGGNEKLFF
TGCAGCGTTTCCGGGACAGGGCGGCCCGGGGGTAATGAAAAACTGTTTTTT
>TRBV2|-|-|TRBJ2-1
CASRTSDGDEQFF
TGTGCCAGCAGGACCAGCGATGGGGATGAGCAGTTCTTC
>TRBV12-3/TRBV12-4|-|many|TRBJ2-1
CASASTPEQFF
TGTGCCAGCGCGAGCACGCCTGAGCAGTTCTTC
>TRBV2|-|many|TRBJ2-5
CASSELTVYQETQYF
TGTGCCAGCAGTGAATTGACCGTTTACCAAGAGACCCAGTACTTC
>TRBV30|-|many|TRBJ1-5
CAWRTGNQPQHF
TGTGCCTGGAGAACAGGCAATCAGCCCCAGCATTTT
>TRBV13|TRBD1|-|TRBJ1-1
CASSLMGQGYTEAFF
TGTGCCAGCAGCCTAATGGGACAGGGATACACTGAAGCTTTCTTT
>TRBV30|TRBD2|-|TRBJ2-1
CALETSGGGNEQFF
TGTGCCCTTGAGACTAGCGGGGGGGGGAATGAGCAGTTCTTC